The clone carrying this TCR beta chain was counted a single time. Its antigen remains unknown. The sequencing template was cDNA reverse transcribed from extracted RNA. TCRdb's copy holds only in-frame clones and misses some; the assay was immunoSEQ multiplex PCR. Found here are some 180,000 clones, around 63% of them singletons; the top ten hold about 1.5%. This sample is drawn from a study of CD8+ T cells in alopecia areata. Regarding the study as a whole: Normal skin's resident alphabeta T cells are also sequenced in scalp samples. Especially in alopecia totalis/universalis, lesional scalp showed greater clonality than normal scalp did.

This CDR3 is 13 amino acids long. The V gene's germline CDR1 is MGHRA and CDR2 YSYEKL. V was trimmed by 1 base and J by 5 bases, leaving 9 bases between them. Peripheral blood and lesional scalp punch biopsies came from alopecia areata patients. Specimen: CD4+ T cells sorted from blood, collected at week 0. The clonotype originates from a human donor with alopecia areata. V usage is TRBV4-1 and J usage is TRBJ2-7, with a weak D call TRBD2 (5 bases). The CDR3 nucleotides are TGCGCCAGCAGCCAAGCGGGGTTCCACGAGCAGTACTTC. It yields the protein CASSQAGFHEQYF.